A selection of T cell receptor beta chains follows, all from one sample in a study of shared clonotypes between healthy human individuals. This table comes from immunoSEQ multiplex PCR, and its TCRdb copy is limited to in-frame clones, with some not included. The table includes 2,500,000 or so clones, roughly 92% detected once. The specimen was naive CD4+ T cells from PBMCs. Every receptor here comes from a man younger than 35 in good health. Some clones in this sample may be carry-over from other donors' samples. Both conserved end residues are part of each CDR3. The D gene is left open where the match is weak. Rows give clone size only sometimes, using once, few, many, or a class for an expanded clone.

v_call	clone_size	d_call	j_call	cdr3_aa	cdr3_nt
TRBV7-9	once	NA	TRBJ2-3	CASSRTTDTQYF	TGTGCCAGCAGCAGAACCACAGATACGCAGTATTTT
TRBV7-9	NA	NA	TRBJ2-5	CASSPRGVQETQYF	TGTGCCAGCAGCCCCCGGGGCGTCCAAGAGACCCAGTACTTC
TRBV7-2	NA	NA	TRBJ1-5	CASSRVAVSNQPQHF	TGTGCCAGCAGTCGAGTAGCTGTTAGCAATCAGCCCCAGCATTTT
TRBV5-1	once	TRBD1	TRBJ2-2	CASSSDRVDGELFF	TGCGCCAGCTCCTCGGACAGGGTCGACGGGGAGCTGTTTTTT
TRBV29-1	once	NA	TRBJ2-1	CSVPPAVGIYGEQFF	TGCAGCGTCCCGCCTGCTGTAGGTATTTACGGTGAGCAGTTCTTC
TRBV2	few	NA	TRBJ2-1	CASSEGGDLFF	TGTGCCAGCAGTGAAGGGGGAGATCTGTTCTTC
TRBV19	NA	TRBD1	TRBJ2-6	CACRGPGANVLTF	TGTGCCTGCAGGGGGCCCGGGGCCAACGTCCTGACTTTC
TRBV7-7	NA	TRBD2	TRBJ2-3	CASSLSAGADTQYF	TGTGCCAGCAGCTTATCGGCGGGAGCTGATACGCAGTATTTT
TRBV7-9	NA	TRBD1	TRBJ1-4	CASSLEGASIRANEKLFF	TGTGCCAGCAGCTTAGAGGGGGCCTCCATCCGAGCTAATGAAAAACTGTTTTTT
TRBV30	NA	NA	TRBJ1-2	CAWVSTPYYGYTF	TGTGCCTGGGTGAGCACTCCTTATTATGGCTACACCTTC
TRBV7-9	NA	NA	TRBJ2-2	CASSLEVWGNTGELFF	TGTGCCAGCAGCTTAGAGGTCTGGGGGAACACCGGGGAGCTGTTTTTT
TRBV5-1	NA	TRBD1	TRBJ2-5	CASSSQGVTSQETQYF	TGCGCCAGCAGTTCACAGGGGGTCACTTCTCAAGAGACCCAGTACTTC
TRBV6-4	NA	NA	TRBJ1-5	CASSDTDGVSNQPQHF	TGTGCCAGCAGCGATACAGATGGCGTTAGCAATCAGCCCCAGCATTTT
TRBV7-2	NA	NA	TRBJ1-2	CASSLVLFPPANYGYTF	TGTGCCAGCAGCTTAGTTCTATTCCCCCCAGCTAACTATGGCTACACCTTC
TRBV6-1	NA	TRBD1	TRBJ2-5	CASSARVRGISRETQYF	TGTGCCAGCAGTGCCCGGGTCAGGGGGATTTCCAGGGAGACCCAGTACTTC
TRBV2	NA	NA	TRBJ1-1	CASSVEYLSNTEAFF	TGTGCCAGCAGTGTAGAGTATCTTTCGAACACTGAAGCTTTCTTT
TRBV6-5	NA	NA	TRBJ1-5	CASSYDQPQHF	TGTGCCAGCAGTTACGATCAGCCCCAGCATTTT
TRBV7-9	NA	NA	TRBJ2-2	CASSLTAGSTGELFF	TGTGCCAGCAGCCTGACGGCGGGGAGCACCGGGGAGCTGTTTTTT
TRBV2	NA	NA	TRBJ2-2	CASRGSWRDTGELFF	TGTGCCAGCAGAGGGTCGTGGAGGGACACCGGGGAGCTGTTTTTT
TRBV28	NA	NA	TRBJ2-5	CASTQRQFQETQYF	TGTGCCAGCACGCAGCGCCAGTTTCAAGAGACCCAGTACTTC
TRBV6-6	NA	NA	TRBJ2-7	CASSYSTGTYEQYF	TGTGCCAGCAGTTACTCCACAGGGACCTACGAGCAGTACTTC
TRBV6-5	NA	NA	TRBJ2-3	CASSEQGNTQYF	TGTGCCAGCAGTGAACAGGGAAATACGCAGTATTTT
TRBV2	few	TRBD1	TRBJ1-2	CASTLTGDYGYTF	TGTGCCAGCACCTTGACAGGGGACTATGGCTACACCTTC
TRBV4-1	few	TRBD2	TRBJ2-7	CASSHGLAGPREQYF	TGCGCCAGCAGCCACGGACTAGCGGGGCCCCGCGAGCAGTACTTC
TRBV7-8	NA	NA	TRBJ2-3	CASRREGAGAPDTQYF	TGTGCCAGCAGACGAGAGGGGGCGGGAGCGCCAGATACGCAGTATTTT